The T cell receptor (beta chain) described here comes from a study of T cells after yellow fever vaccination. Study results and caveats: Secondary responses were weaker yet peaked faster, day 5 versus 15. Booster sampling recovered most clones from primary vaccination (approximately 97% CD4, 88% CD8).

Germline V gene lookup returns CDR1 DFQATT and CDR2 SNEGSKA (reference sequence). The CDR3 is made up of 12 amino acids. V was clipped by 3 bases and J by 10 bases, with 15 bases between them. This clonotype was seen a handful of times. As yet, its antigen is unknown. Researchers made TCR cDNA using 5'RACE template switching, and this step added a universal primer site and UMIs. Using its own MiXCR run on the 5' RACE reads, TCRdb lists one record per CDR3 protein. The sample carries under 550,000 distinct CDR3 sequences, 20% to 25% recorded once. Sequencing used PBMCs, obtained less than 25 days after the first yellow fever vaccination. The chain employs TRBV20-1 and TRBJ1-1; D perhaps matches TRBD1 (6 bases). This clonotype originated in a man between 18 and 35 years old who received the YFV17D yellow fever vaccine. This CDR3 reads CSASPQGRAAFF. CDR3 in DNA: TGCAGTGCTAGTCCCCAGGGGAGGGCAGCTTTCTTT.